The 14 T cell receptor beta chains presented below share a single source sample, sequenced in a study of cytomegalovirus exposure and HLA in healthy donors. Primers included in the PCR were 60 Vbeta and 13 Jbeta primers. Measured with immunoSEQ multiplex PCR; TCRdb has only the in-frame clones, and not every one. The sample lists about 150,000 clones, about 84% seen once, with under 5% in the top ten. Sequencing input: PBMCs. The source is a man between 18 and 29 years old in good health and CMV-seronegative.

The rearrangement uses TRBV5-1 and TRBJ2-3, with D perhaps matching TRBD1 (5 bases). This CDR3 region has 16 residues. Looked up from germline, CDR1 is SGHRS and CDR2 is YFSETQ. Between the trimmed V and J ends, which lost 6 bases and 1 base, there was a span of 18 bases. This chain's CDR3 is CASTPTVSSGTDTQYF. CDR3 DNA sequence: TGCGCCAGCACCCCGACAGTATCCTCGGGCACAGATACGCAGTATTTT. The full variable domain, rest sourced from reference TRBV5-1 and TRBJ2-3, is KAGVTQTPRYLIKTRGQQVTLSCSPISGHRSVSWYQQTPGQGLQFLFEYFSETQRNKGNFPGRFSGRQFSNSRSEMNVSTLELGDSALYLCASTPTVSSGTDTQYFGPGTRLTVL.

V is TRBV15 and J is TRBJ2-7; a weak D match, TRBD2 (7 bases). Looked up from germline, CDR1 is LNHNV and CDR2 is YYDKDF (reference sequence). The CDR3 sequence is 13 residues long. Trimming took off 1 base at V and 6 bases at J, with 10 bases between the two ends. The CDR3 nucleotides are TGTGCCACCAGCAGAGGGGGGGGGCGCGAGCAGTACTTC. This encodes CATSRGGGREQYF.

This clone has a single count. The chain joins TRBV30 to TRBJ2-1, with a possible D match to TRBD2 (6 bases). CDR3 length: 15 residues. Germline lookup yields CDR1 GTSNPN and CDR2 SVGIG (reference sequence). With 5 bases removed from V and 5 bases from J, the gap between germline ends came to 19 bases. CDR3 residues: CAWGEDSWAHNEQFF. The CDR3 DNA reads TGTGCCTGGGGGGAGGACTCCTGGGCCCACAATGAGCAGTTCTTC.

The chain recombines TRBV7-2 with TRBJ2-7, with D unresolved. CDR1 and CDR2 from the germline V gene are SGHTA and FQGNSA. This CDR3 comprises 15 residues. V lost 2 bases to trimming and J lost 3 bases, with 14 bases between them. The CDR3 region has the DNA TGTGCCAGCAGCTTAAATAGTCGATCGAACTACGAGCAGTACTTC. Protein product: CASSLNSRSNYEQYF.

The chain uses TRBV7-2 and TRBJ1-1; no reliable D call. The CDR3 length is 15 residues. V was trimmed by 5 bases and J by 1 base, leaving 14 bases between them. Germline V lookup: CDR1 SGHTA, CDR2 FQGNSA. The CDR3 spells CASSQGHTKNTEAFF. The CDR3 DNA is TGTGCCAGCAGCCAAGGTCACACTAAGAACACTGAAGCTTTCTTT.

The rearrangement links TRBV29-1 to TRBJ2-7, with a tentative D call TRBD1 (5 bases). The CDR3 is made up of 13 amino acids. Germline V gene lookup returns CDR1 SQVTM and CDR2 ANQGSEA. Between the trimmed V and J ends, which lost 6 bases and 0 bases, there was a span of 12 bases. CDR3 region: CSVDSLFSYEQYF. CDR3 nucleotide sequence: TGCAGCGTCGACAGTTTATTCTCCTACGAGCAGTACTTC.

The chain is built from TRBV7-9 and TRBJ2-7, with D maybe TRBD1 (6 bases). Germline V gene sequence: CDR1 SEHNR, CDR2 FQNEAQ (reference sequence). The V gene lost 4 bases and the J gene lost 3 bases, with 10 bases spanning the gap. The CDR3 runs 13 residues. CDR3 sequence reads: CASSSRDNYEQYF. Here the CDR3 DNA reads TGTGCCAGCAGCTCCCGGGACAACTACGAGCAGTACTTC.

Comments on this clone: The same CDR3 arises from other DNA sequences in this sample as well. The rearrangement joins TRBV7-9 to TRBJ1-2; D gene uncertain. The CDR3 is 13 amino acids. CDR1 and CDR2 from the germline V gene are SEHNR and FQNEAQ (reference sequence). Trimming took off 2 bases at V and 3 bases at J, with 7 bases between the two ends. The CDR3: CASSLQDYYGYTF. The CDR3, as DNA: TGTGCCAGCAGCTTACAGGATTACTATGGCTACACCTTC.

The table lists this clone with a few counts. V and J are TRBV5-4 and TRBJ1-2, with D possibly TRBD1 on 5 matching bases. The CDR3 is 14 residues long. The germline V gene encodes CDR1 SGHNT and CDR2 YYREEE (reference sequence). Trimming took 3 bases from V and 0 from J, leaving 9 bases between them. The CDR3 protein is CASSSGGANYGYTF. DNA for the CDR3: TGTGCCAGCAGCTCTGGGGGGGCTAACTATGGCTACACCTTC.

V and J are TRBV7-2 and TRBJ1-6; TRBD1 might be the D (5 bases). Germline V gene lookup returns CDR1 SGHTA and CDR2 FQGNSA. V was clipped by 3 bases and J by 7 bases, with 13 bases between them. The CDR3 totals 15 residues. CDR3 in DNA: TGTGCCAGCAGCTTTGCGGGACCGGAAAATTCACCCCTCCACTTT. Translated, it gives CASSFAGPENSPLHF.

The J gene is TRBJ2-1, the V gene TRBV19; possibly TRBD2 for D (6 bases). Trimming shortened V by 5 bases and J by 0 bases, and 17 bases separated the two germline ends. The CDR3 length is 17 residues. CDR1 is LNHDA and CDR2 is SQIVND in the germline V gene (reference sequence). CDR3 residues: CASSSGGPTSSYNEQFF. CDR3 DNA sequence: TGTGCCAGTAGTTCCGGGGGACCCACGAGCTCCTACAATGAGCAGTTCTTC.

The chain is built from TRBV7-3 and TRBJ1-1, with 7 nucleotides matching TRBD1. The CDR3 sequence is 15 residues long. Germline CDR1 is SGHTA and CDR2 is FQGTGA. V was clipped by 4 bases and J by 5 bases; unmatched bases: 10. CDR3 DNA sequence: TGTGCCAGCAGCTCCCGACAGGGTTCAGAGACTGAAGCTTTCTTT. Translation gives CASSSRQGSETEAFF.

The chain carries TRBV29-1 and TRBJ2-1; D possibly corresponds to TRBD2 (7 bases). Trimming removed 6 bases from V and 8 bases from J, with 14 bases in between. This CDR3 is built from 12 residues. Germline V gene data show CDR1 as SQVTM and CDR2 as ANQGSEA. The CDR3 is CSVPRGGYEQFF. For the CDR3, the DNA is TGCAGCGTCCCCCGCGGGGGCTATGAGCAGTTCTTC.

A note on this clone: One end of the junction is discordant with germline, which a read error may explain. V and J are TRBV7-7 and TRBJ2-7; D is ambiguous. The CDR3 sequence is 13 residues long. Germline CDR1 and CDR2: SSHAT and FNYEAQ (reference sequence). DNA for the CDR3: TGTGCTAGCAGCTTAGGCATAGCTAGCGAGCAGTACTTC. Its protein is CASSLGIASEQYF.